This TCR beta chain was observed in a study of PD-1 blockade in classical Hodgkin lymphoma. Looked up from germline, CDR1 is SNHLY and CDR2 is FYNNEI. CDR3 length: 16 residues. V gave up 2 bases and J gave up 0 bases, with 14 bases separating them. Generated by immunoSEQ multiplex PCR, the TCRdb table keeps only in-frame clones and is missing some. Seen here are almost 95,000 clones, 75% to 85% observed once, and the top ten hold over 15%. Time point noted: cycle 4 day 1 (C4D1), after less than seven weeks of nivolumab. Each patient's relapse followed autologous stem cell transplantation, and brentuximab vedotin exposure varied.

The V gene is TRBV2, the J gene TRBJ2-7; D uncertain. This material consisted of peripheral blood mononuclear cells (PBMCs), taken before the fourth cycle of nivolumab. This clonotype was obtained from a human donor with classical Hodgkin lymphoma. CDR3 in DNA: TGTGCCAGCAGTGAAAGAGGTGCGCAGAGCTCCTACGAGCAGTACTTC. This codes for CASSERGAQSSYEQYF.